This T cell receptor (beta chain) stems from a study of T cells after yellow fever vaccination. Conversion of TCR transcripts into cDNA relied on 5'RACE template switching, which added a universal primer site and UMIs. In TCRdb, the 5' RACE reads were re-called with MiXCR into one record per CDR3 protein. Of about 340,000 distinct CDR3 sequences in the sample, approximately 13% are singletons; the top ten hold 2.5% to 4%. The ends were cut back, 0 bases at V and 1 base at J, with 7 bases in the middle. The V gene's germline CDR1 is SGHTS and CDR2 YDEGEE. The CDR3 has 14 residues. The chain joins TRBV5-8 to TRBJ2-5; D is ambiguous. The material sequenced was CD4+ T cells sorted from PBMCs, taken 15 days after the yellow fever booster vaccination. The receptor was derived from a man aged 18 to 30 who received the YFV17D yellow fever vaccine. CDR3 sequence: CASSLGAIQETQYF. CDR3 DNA sequence: TGTGCCAGCAGCTTGGGAGCTATCCAAGAGACCCAGTACTTC.